This T cell receptor beta chain is from a study of cytomegalovirus exposure and HLA in healthy donors. The CDR3 extends over 11 amino acids. Germline CDR1 MNHNS, CDR2 SASEGT. Trimming cost V 10 bases and J 14 bases, with 15 bases left between them. This clone was detected only once. The PCR made use of 60 Vbeta and 13 Jbeta primers. Sequenced by immunoSEQ multiplex PCR; TCRdb stores in-frame clones only, minus some. The sample carries around 110,000 clones, about 74% recorded once. V usage is TRBV6-1 and J usage is TRBJ1-6; D uncertain. This TCR derives from a man aged 25 to 45 in good health and CMV-seropositive. The sequenced sample consisted of PBMCs. The CDR3 here is CATQPTRALHF. In DNA, the CDR3 is TGTGCCACCCAACCGACTCGGGCCCTCCACTTT.